The 25 T cell receptor beta chains reported below all come from one sample, sequenced in a study of blood T cell repertoires in COVID-19. Profiled with immunoSEQ multiplex PCR; TCRdb holds only in-frame clones, not every one. This table has 95,000 or so clones, 87% appearing once. Sequences were obtained from peripheral blood. The receptors shown here come from a human donor in a cohort sampled during active COVID-19.

This clone has a single count. J is TRBJ2-7 and V is TRBV6-5, with D perhaps matching TRBD2 (5 bases). There are 13 residues in the CDR3. Deletions cut 10 bases from V and 3 bases from J, with 16 bases between. Germline V gene lookup returns CDR1 MNHEY and CDR2 SVGAGI. CDR3 protein: CATRGPANYEQYF. CDR3 sequence (DNA): TGTGCCACCCGGGGTCCAGCTAACTACGAGCAGTACTTC.

The chain recombines TRBV5-1 with TRBJ2-2; 15 bases align to TRBD2. This CDR3 has 18 amino acids. The germline gives CDR1 SGHRS, CDR2 YFSETQ. J gave up 6 bases and V 4 bases, and 10 bases lay outside the gene matches. In nucleotides, the CDR3 is TGCGCCAGCAGCAAAGGGGGACTAGCGGGGGGCCGACCCGGGGAGCTGTTTTTT. Encoded protein: CASSKGGLAGGRPGELFF.

CDR3 nucleotides: TGTGCCAGCAGCGAAATAGCGGGAGCCTGGGTAGAGACCCAGTACTTC. Translation gives CASSEIAGAWVETQYF. The chain is built from TRBV7-3 and TRBJ2-5, with 9 bases matching TRBD2. With V trimmed by 5 bases and J by 4 bases, 11 bases remained unmatched. Germline V lookup: CDR1 SGHTA, CDR2 FQGTGA. The CDR3 totals 16 residues.

The genes are TRBV19 and TRBJ2-7; no firm D call. The CDR3 has 13 amino acids. The germline V gene has CDR1 LNHDA and CDR2 SQIVND (reference sequence). Trimming pared 6 bases from V and 6 bases from J, leaving 15 bases between. CDR3 nucleotide sequence: TGTGCCAGTAGCTACGGCCAATCTAGCGAGCAGTACTTC. Translating gives CASSYGQSSEQYF.

The chain links TRBV5-1 to TRBJ1-2; 8 bases agree with TRBD1. The CDR3 consists of 15 residues. Germline lookup yields CDR1 SGHRS and CDR2 YFSETQ. V was clipped by 0 bases and J by 4 bases; unmatched bases: 5. The CDR3 DNA reads TGCGCCAGCAGCTTGGGGACAGGGTCTGGCTATGGCTACACCTTC. It translates to CASSLGTGSGYGYTF. Combining the CDR3 with reference TRBV5-1 and TRBJ1-2 gives the whole variable domain KAGVTQTPRYLIKTRGQQVTLSCSPISGHRSVSWYQQTPGQGLQFLFEYFSETQRNKGNFPGRFSGRQFSNSRSEMNVSTLELGDSALYLCASSLGTGSGYGYTFGSGTRLTVV.

The J gene is TRBJ2-1, the V gene TRBV5-4; TRBD2 agrees at 11 bases. Germline V gives CDR1 SGHNT, CDR2 YYREEE (reference sequence). The CDR3 runs to 15 residues. After removal of 3 bases from V and 3 bases from J, the junction contained 2 bases not matched to a gene. The CDR3: CASSSGLAVYNEQFF. CDR3 DNA sequence: TGTGCCAGCAGCTCGGGACTAGCGGTCTACAATGAGCAGTTCTTC.

The chain joins TRBV12-5 to TRBJ1-2; a weak D match, TRBD1 (5 bases). There are 15 residues in the CDR3. V gave up 4 bases and J gave up 1 base, with 13 bases separating them. Germline-derived CDR1 and CDR2 are LGHNT and FRNRAP. In DNA form, the CDR3 reads TGTGCTAGTGGTTGGGACTTACCAGTTAACTATGGCTACACCTTC. It translates to CASGWDLPVNYGYTF.

This clone was seen once. The chain uses TRBV7-3 and TRBJ1-2, with 7 bases aligning to TRBD1. Germline V lookup: CDR1 SGHTA, CDR2 FQGTGA. The CDR3 extends over 13 amino acids. Trimming removed 5 bases from V and 3 bases from J; junction bases left unmatched: 3. The CDR3, as DNA: TGTGCCAGCAGCCTCACAGGGGACTATGGCTACACCTTC. It codes for CASSLTGDYGYTF.

V gene TRBV5-5 combines with J gene TRBJ1-2; TRBD1 matches 9 bases. This CDR3 is 15 amino acids long. Germline V CDR1 and CDR2: SGHKS, YYEKEE (reference sequence). The J segment lost 3 bases and the V segment lost 3 bases, leaving 6 bases of the junction unmatched. The CDR3 is CASSWDREPYYGYTF. The CDR3 DNA follows: TGTGCCAGCAGCTGGGACAGGGAGCCTTACTATGGCTACACCTTC.

The chain employs TRBV6-5 and TRBJ1-1; D gene unclear. V dropped 6 bases and J dropped 4 bases, with 12 bases sitting between them. The CDR3 has 13 amino acids. The germline gives CDR1 MNHEY, CDR2 SVGAGI. CDR3 nucleotides: TGTGCCAGCAGCGGACTTACGGGCACTGAAGCTTTCTTT. Translated: CASSGLTGTEAFF.

A single count supports this clone. The chain combines TRBV5-1 with TRBJ2-4, with 10 bases matching TRBD1. This CDR3 is 14 amino acids long. Losses at the gene ends were 4 bases for V and 10 bases for J; bases not matched to a gene: 8. Germline V gene lookup returns CDR1 SGHRS and CDR2 YFSETQ. The DNA of the CDR3 is TGCGCCAGCAGCCGCGGGACAGGGGCGTTTATTCAGTACTTC. It yields the protein CASSRGTGAFIQYF.

The V and J genes are TRBV5-4 and TRBJ1-5, with 11 bases that match TRBD1. This CDR3 has 15 residues. CDR1 is SGHNT, CDR2 YYREEE, per germline (reference sequence). V lost 4 bases and J lost 6; bases outside the gene matches: 6. The DNA of the CDR3 is TGTGCCAGCAGCCCGGACAGGGGGCGAGGTCAGCCCCAGCATTTT. Translating it yields CASSPDRGRGQPQHF.

CDR3 amino acids: CASSLAAAPIAGGRTQYF. CDR3 bases: TGCGCCAGCAGCTTGGCCGCGGCTCCTATAGCGGGGGGGCGGACCCAGTACTTC. The chain recombines TRBV5-1 with TRBJ2-5; 11 bases fit TRBD2. Unmatched junction bases numbered 14, after V lost 0 bases and J lost 7 bases. This CDR3 contains 18 residues. Germline V gene lookup returns CDR1 SGHRS and CDR2 YFSETQ.

The chain links TRBV11-2 to TRBJ1-2; the match to TRBD1 covers 7 bases. The CDR3 is 15 residues long. The V segment lost 5 bases and the J segment 0 bases; nucleotides outside the gene matches: 6. From germline, CDR1 is SGHAT and CDR2 FQNNGV. This chain's CDR3 is CASSLTGDSNYGYTF. CDR3 DNA: TGTGCCAGCAGCCTCACAGGGGATTCTAACTATGGCTACACCTTC.

This clone was observed a few times. This chain connects TRBV11-2 to TRBJ2-7; TRBD1 agrees at 7 bases. This CDR3 has 12 amino acids. Losses at the gene ends were 5 bases for V and 7 bases for J; bases not matched to a gene: 5. Germline V CDR1 and CDR2: SGHAT, FQNNGV. The CDR3: CASSLDRVEQYF. DNA of the CDR3: TGTGCCAGCAGCCTCGACAGGGTTGAGCAGTACTTC.

This sequence joins TRBV5-4 and TRBJ2-7, with TRBD1 as a possible D gene (6 bases). The CDR3 totals 14 residues. Per germline, CDR1 SGHNT and CDR2 YYREEE (reference sequence). Deletions cut 3 bases from V and 1 base from J, with 11 bases between. CDR3 coding DNA: TGTGCCAGCAGCTCCCGGCAGGGGTCCTACGAGCAGTACTTC. It translates to CASSSRQGSYEQYF.

The chain joins TRBV19 to TRBJ2-5, with a tentative D call TRBD2 (5 bases). Germline V lookup: CDR1 LNHDA, CDR2 SQIVND (reference sequence). The V end lost 3 bases, the J end lost 4 bases, and 9 bases lay between the germline ends. CDR3 length: 13 amino acids. The CDR3 DNA sequence: TGTGCCAGTAGTATTGGAGGTGCAGAGACCCAGTACTTC. Protein: CASSIGGAETQYF.

In its sample, this clone was seen a few times. The J gene is TRBJ1-5, the V gene TRBV30; D is possibly TRBD1 (5 bases). CDR1 and CDR2 from the germline V gene are GTSNPN and SVGIG (reference sequence). V lost 2 bases and J 0 bases, leaving 14 bases between the germline ends. The CDR3 loop spans 16 amino acids. The CDR3 sequence: CAWSQRTFYSNQPQHF. CDR3 in DNA: TGTGCCTGGAGTCAACGGACATTTTATAGCAATCAGCCCCAGCATTTT. The complete variable domain, with remaining parts taken from reference TRBV30 and TRBJ1-5, reads SQTIHQWPATLVQPVGSPLSLECTVEGTSNPNLYWYRQAAGRGLQLLFYSVGIGQISSEVPQNLSASRPQDRQFILSSKKLLLSDSGFYLCAWSQRTFYSNQPQHFGDGTRLSIL.

The chain has TRBV15 and TRBJ2-2; possibly TRBD1 for D (5 bases). The germline gives CDR1 LNHNV, CDR2 YYDKDF (reference sequence). V dropped 0 bases and J dropped 4 bases, with 21 bases sitting between them. The CDR3 is 19 residues long. The CDR3 DNA sequence: TGTGCCACCAGCAGAGATCGGTTCGACAGTCGTGGTTTCACCGGGGAGCTGTTTTTT. Its protein product is CATSRDRFDSRGFTGELFF.

V is TRBV4-1 and J is TRBJ1-5, with a tentative D call TRBD1 (6 bases). CDR1 is MGHRA and CDR2 is YSYEKL in the germline V gene. Trimming shortened V by 1 base and J by 1 base, and 8 bases separated the two germline ends. The length of the CDR3 is 15 residues. In nucleotides, the CDR3 is TGCGCCAGCAGCCAAGTGGGACAAAGCAATCAGCCCCAGCATTTT. It is translated as CASSQVGQSNQPQHF.

This chain joins TRBV7-3 and TRBJ2-7; D possibly corresponds to TRBD1 (6 bases). From germline, CDR1 is SGHTA and CDR2 FQGTGA. The CDR3 length is 15 residues. V was pared by 5 bases and J by 2 bases, with 16 bases between. CDR3 sequence reads: CASSPRGQGTYEQYF. In nucleotides, the CDR3 is TGTGCCAGCAGCCCACGAGGTCAGGGGACCTACGAGCAGTACTTC.

The chain combines TRBV18 with TRBJ2-1; 9 bases are a match to TRBD2. Germline assignment: CDR1 KGHSH and CDR2 LQKENI. Losses at the gene ends were 5 bases for V and 5 bases for J; bases not matched to a gene: 4. This CDR3 spans 14 amino acids. CDR3 nucleotides: TGTGCCAGCTCAGCCGGGACTAGCAACAATGAGCAGTTCTTC. This encodes CASSAGTSNNEQFF.

Written as DNA, the CDR3 is TGTGCCAGCAGTGAGTCCAGGGCGGGAGGCTACACCTTC. This codes for CASSESRAGGYTF. The J gene is TRBJ1-2, the V gene TRBV2; tentatively, D is TRBD1 (5 bases). CDR1 is SNHLY and CDR2 is FYNNEI in the germline V gene. CDR3 length: 13 residues. V lost 3 bases and J 8 bases, leaving 13 bases between the germline ends.

This clone has just one count. The chain joins TRBV7-2 to TRBJ2-7; 7 bases fit TRBD1. Germline V gene data show CDR1 as SGHTA and CDR2 as FQGNSA. The length of the CDR3 is 14 residues. Trimming removed 3 bases from V and 4 bases from J; junction bases left unmatched: 6. CDR3 DNA: TGTGCCAGCAGCTTCGGCAGGGGGACGTACGAGCAGTACTTC. It codes for CASSFGRGTYEQYF.

This clone was recorded only once. The rearrangement joins TRBV18 to TRBJ2-7; TRBD1 matches 10 bases. V was clipped by 4 bases and J by 5 bases; unmatched bases: 5. The germline gives CDR1 KGHSH, CDR2 LQKENI. The CDR3 contains 14 residues. In DNA, the CDR3 is TGTGCCAGCTCACAATCCGGGACAGGGGACGAGCAGTACTTC. Translated: CASSQSGTGDEQYF.